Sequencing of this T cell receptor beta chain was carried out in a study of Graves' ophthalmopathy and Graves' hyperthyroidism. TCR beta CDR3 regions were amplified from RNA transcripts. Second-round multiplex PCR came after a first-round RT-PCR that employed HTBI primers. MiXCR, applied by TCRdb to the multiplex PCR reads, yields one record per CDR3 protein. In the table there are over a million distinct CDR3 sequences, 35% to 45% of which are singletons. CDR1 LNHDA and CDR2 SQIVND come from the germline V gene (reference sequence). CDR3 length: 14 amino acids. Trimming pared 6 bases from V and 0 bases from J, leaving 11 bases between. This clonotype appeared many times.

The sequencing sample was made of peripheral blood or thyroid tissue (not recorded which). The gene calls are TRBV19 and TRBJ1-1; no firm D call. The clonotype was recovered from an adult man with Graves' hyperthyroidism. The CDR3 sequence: CASRPQPMNTEAFF. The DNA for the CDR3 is TGTGCCAGTAGGCCACAACCTATGAACACTGAAGCTTTCTTT.